This T cell receptor (beta chain) emerged from a study of OX40 agonist ivuxolimab in advanced cancers. The repertoire was sequenced with immunoSEQ multiplex PCR; TCRdb's copy has only in-frame clones and lacks some. Among about 79,000 clones listed, 92% were seen once. Trimming stripped 4 bases from V and 0 bases from J, with 15 bases between. Germline lookup yields CDR1 SGHTA and CDR2 FQGNSA. CDR3 length: 17 amino acids. The clonotype comes from an adult with an advanced solid tumor such as melanoma, head and neck, liver or kidney cancer. The chain carries TRBV7-2 and TRBJ2-2; possibly TRBD1 or TRBD2 for D (5 bases each). Sequenced material: CD4+ or CD8+ T cells sorted from blood, taken in a trial of the OX40 agonist ivuxolimab. CDR3 amino acids: CASSWIGTVANTGELFF. Written as DNA, the CDR3 is TGTGCCAGCAGCTGGATAGGGACCGTGGCGAACACCGGGGAGCTGTTTTTT. The full variable domain, rest sourced from reference TRBV7-2 and TRBJ2-2, is GAGVSQSPSNKVTEKGKDVELRCDPISGHTALYWYRQSLGQGLEFLIYFQGNSAPDKSGLPSDRFSAERTGGSVSTLTIQRTQQEDSAVYLCASSWIGTVANTGELFFGEGSRLTVL.